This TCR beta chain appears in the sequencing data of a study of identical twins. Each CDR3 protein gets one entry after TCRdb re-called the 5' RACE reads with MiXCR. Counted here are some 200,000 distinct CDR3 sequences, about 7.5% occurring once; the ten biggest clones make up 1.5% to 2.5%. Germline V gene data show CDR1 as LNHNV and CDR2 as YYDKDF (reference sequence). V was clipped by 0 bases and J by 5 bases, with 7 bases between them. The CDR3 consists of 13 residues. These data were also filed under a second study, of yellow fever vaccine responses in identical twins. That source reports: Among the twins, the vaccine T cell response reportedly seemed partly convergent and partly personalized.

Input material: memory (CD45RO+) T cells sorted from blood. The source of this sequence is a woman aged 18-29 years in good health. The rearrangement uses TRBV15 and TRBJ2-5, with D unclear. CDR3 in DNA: TGTGCCACCAGCAGAGATTTTCTCGAGACCCAGTACTTC. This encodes CATSRDFLETQYF.